The 26 T cell receptor beta chains in this list originate from one sample, sequenced in a study of shared clonotypes between healthy human individuals. Profiled with immunoSEQ multiplex PCR; TCRdb holds only in-frame clones, not every one. The sample records some 470,000 clones, roughly four fifths being singletons. Sequencing input: PBMCs. These receptors originate from a woman aged 40 to 50 in good health. Some clones in this sample may be carry-over from other donors' samples.

The table lists this clone with many counts. The J gene is TRBJ2-7, the V gene TRBV10-3; D call uncertain. Germline-derived CDR1 and CDR2 are ENHRY and SYGVKD. This CDR3 spans 15 amino acids. V lost 0 bases and J lost 2, with 11 bases in between. DNA of the CDR3: TGTGCCATCAGTGAGTCGACGGCGGTAACCTACGAGCAGTACTTC. It translates to CAISESTAVTYEQYF.

This clone appeared a few times. One end of the junction fails to match germline, which may point to a read error. V is TRBV15 and J is TRBJ2-1; a possible D gene is TRBD2 (6 bases). The CDR3 covers 12 residues. Germline lookup yields CDR1 LNHNV and CDR2 YYDKDF (reference sequence). The CDR3 DNA sequence: TGTGCCACCAGCAGAGATGCGGGACGGAAGGTCTTC. The encoded protein is CATSRDAGRKVF. Full variable domain (missing parts from reference TRBV15 and TRBJ2-1): DAMVIQNPRYQVTQFGKPVTLSCSQTLNHNVMYWYQQKSSQAPKLLFHYYDKDFNNEADTPDNFQSRRPNTSFCFLDIRSPGLGDTAMYLCATSRDAGRKVFGPGTRLTVL.

This clone is a singleton in its sample. The chain recombines TRBV28 with TRBJ2-7; weak D call: TRBD2 (5 bases). This CDR3 has 14 residues. V lost 2 bases to trimming and J lost 4 bases, with 12 bases between them. Germline lookup yields CDR1 MDHEN and CDR2 SYDVKM. The DNA of the CDR3 is TGTGCCAGCAGTTTACGAGGGATCCGGTACGAGCAGTACTTC. Translated, it gives CASSLRGIRYEQYF.

The chain is built from TRBV5-1 and TRBJ2-3; D unresolved. The CDR3 loop spans 12 amino acids. Germline loops: CDR1 SGHRS, CDR2 YFSETQ. V was pared by 4 bases and J by 2 bases, with 5 bases between. CDR3 sequence (DNA): TGCGCCAGCAGCCTACCCACAGATACGCAGTATTTT. Translating gives CASSLPTDTQYF.

The chain has TRBV5-1 and TRBJ2-1; D not certain. V was cut by 0 bases and J by 10 bases, with 11 bases left in between. CDR1 SGHRS and CDR2 YFSETQ come from the germline V gene. The CDR3 sequence is 13 residues long. This CDR3 is CASSLDVGNEQFF. The CDR3 DNA is TGCGCCAGCAGCTTGGATGTGGGGAACGAGCAGTTCTTC.

This clone was detected a few times. The chain is built from TRBV27 and TRBJ1-2, with 11 bases fitting TRBD1. The V gene end was trimmed by 0 bases and the J gene end by 4 bases; junction bases not matched to a gene: 1. The CDR3 has 15 amino acids. In germline, CDR1 is MNHEY, CDR2 SMNVEV (reference sequence). CDR3 loop: CASSLSGTGGYGYTF. The CDR3 nucleotides are TGTGCCAGCAGTTTATCCGGGACAGGGGGCTATGGCTACACCTTC.

V and J are TRBV4-2 and TRBJ2-6; 8 bases are a match to TRBD2. Germline-derived CDR1 and CDR2 are LGHNA and YNFKEQ. The V gene end was trimmed by 1 base and the J gene end by 1 base; junction bases not matched to a gene: 3. The CDR3 loop spans 17 amino acids. CDR3 sequence (DNA): TGTGCCAGCAGCCAAGGACTAGCGCAGTCTGGGGCCAACGTCCTGACTTTC. Translation gives CASSQGLAQSGANVLTF.

This chain links TRBV7-9 with TRBJ2-5, with TRBD1 matching 10 bases. Germline trimming cut 5 bases from V and 2 bases from J; bases unmatched to any gene: 8. Germline V gives CDR1 SEHNR, CDR2 FQNEAQ (reference sequence). The CDR3 is 16 residues long. Here the CDR3 reads CASSPLGTGDQETQYF. CDR3 nucleotide sequence: TGTGCCAGCAGCCCCCTAGGGACAGGGGATCAAGAGACCCAGTACTTC.

This sequence joins TRBV11-3 and TRBJ1-5; D is unclear. There are 12 residues in the CDR3. Germline lookup yields CDR1 SGHNT and CDR2 YENEEA. V was pared by 2 bases and J by 5 bases, with 4 bases between. CDR3: CASSLTDQPQHF. In DNA form, the CDR3 reads TGTGCCAGCAGCTTAACGGATCAGCCCCAGCATTTT.

In regard to this clone: The sample carries other DNA sequences with the same CDR3. The CDR3 DNA sequence: TGTGCCAGCAGCTTAGGTGGTTCGAACACCGGGGAGCTGTTTTTT. It codes for CASSLGGSNTGELFF. The J gene is TRBJ2-2, the V gene TRBV7-7; D is undetermined. The V end was cut by 1 base, the J end by 0 bases, with 6 bases between. CDR3 length equals 15 residues. Germline-derived CDR1 and CDR2 are SSHAT and FNYEAQ (reference sequence).

The chain couples TRBV19 to TRBJ2-1; a possible D gene is TRBD2 (5 bases). This CDR3 spans 15 amino acids. Looked up from germline, CDR1 is LNHDA and CDR2 is SQIVND (reference sequence). Between the trimmed V and J ends, which lost 4 bases and 5 bases, there was a span of 15 bases. In DNA, the CDR3 is TGTGCCAGTAGTACACGAGGACTGGTTGACAATGAGCAGTTCTTC. Protein sequence: CASSTRGLVDNEQFF.

V usage is TRBV19 and J usage is TRBJ2-2, with unresolved D. In germline, CDR1 is LNHDA, CDR2 SQIVND (reference sequence). CDR3 size: 14 residues. Trimming stripped 7 bases from V and 5 bases from J, with 14 bases between. The CDR3 nucleotides are TGTGCCAGTACCAGTTCAAGGTTGACCGGGGAGCTGTTTTTT. It encodes CASTSSRLTGELFF.

The chain is built from TRBV7-6 and TRBJ2-3; TRBD2 matches at 9 bases. This CDR3 has 15 amino acids. The trim removed 5 bases at V and 0 bases at J, leaving 3 bases unmatched. The germline CDR1 and CDR2 sequences are SGHVS and FNYEAQ. The CDR3 DNA sequence: TGTGCCAGCAGCAGCGGGAGGTTGAGCACAGATACGCAGTATTTT. Its protein is CASSSGRLSTDTQYF.

This chain connects TRBV18 to TRBJ2-5; TRBD2 agrees at 9 bases. Trimming removed 4 bases from V and 5 bases from J; junction bases left unmatched: 8. Per germline, CDR1 KGHSH and CDR2 LQKENI. The CDR3 consists of 15 residues. The CDR3 DNA sequence: TGTGCCAGCTCACTACCGGGACTAGCTTCCGAGACCCAGTACTTC. Translating gives CASSLPGLASETQYF.

The J gene is TRBJ2-7, the V gene TRBV11-2; D is possibly TRBD2 (6 bases). Between the trimmed V and J ends, which lost 5 bases and 4 bases, there was a span of 18 bases. Germline values: CDR1 SGHAT, CDR2 FQNNGV. The CDR3 sequence is 15 residues long. The CDR3 nucleotides read TGTGCCAGCAGCATCCCGTACGGCGGGGATTACGAGCAGTACTTC. The encoded protein is CASSIPYGGDYEQYF.

DNA for the CDR3: TGTGCCAGCGGCCTTCAGGGGGGAAGGGCTGAAGCTTTCTTT. Amino acids: CASGLQGGRAEAFF. The V gene is TRBV5-4, the J gene TRBJ1-1; 7 nucleotides match TRBD1. V was pared by 7 bases and J by 6 bases, with 12 bases of the junction left unmatched. Germline loops: CDR1 SGHNT, CDR2 YYREEE (reference sequence). The CDR3 is made up of 14 amino acids.

The sample holds a few counts of this clone. Other DNA sequences in the sample encode the same CDR3. The chain couples TRBV7-9 to TRBJ2-3; D unresolved. The CDR3 sequence is 12 residues long. Germline lookup yields CDR1 SEHNR and CDR2 FQNEAQ (reference sequence). The V gene lost 1 base and the J gene lost 3 bases, with 2 bases spanning the gap. As DNA, the CDR3 is TGTGCCAGCAGCTTAGGTACAGATACGCAGTATTTT. This codes for CASSLGTDTQYF.

The rearrangement joins TRBV4-2 to TRBJ2-1; D gene ambiguous. The CDR3 runs 13 residues. Germline V gene sequence: CDR1 LGHNA, CDR2 YNFKEQ. Trimming removed 1 base at V and 8 bases at J, with 9 bases between. The CDR3 loop is CASSQGDRDEQFF. For the CDR3, the DNA is TGTGCCAGCAGCCAAGGTGATAGGGATGAGCAGTTCTTC.

This clone was seen many times. Other nucleotide sequences in the sample specify the same CDR3. The chain's CDR3 is CSVGASNQPQHF. CDR3 coding DNA: TGCAGCGTTGGAGCTAGCAATCAGCCCCAGCATTTT. V and J are TRBV29-1 and TRBJ1-5, with D hard to call. The CDR3 covers 12 residues. Trimming stripped 4 bases from V and 0 bases from J, with 4 bases between. Germline CDR1 and CDR2: SQVTM and ANQGSEA.

The chain carries TRBV4-1 and TRBJ1-5; possible D gene TRBD1, 5 bases. Trimming removed 2 bases at V and 2 bases at J, with 10 bases between. CDR1 is MGHRA and CDR2 is YSYEKL in the germline V gene. This CDR3 contains 15 residues. Written as DNA, the CDR3 is TGCGCCAGCAGCCAAAGGGGAGTGGGCAATCAGCCCCAGCATTTT. Amino acids: CASSQRGVGNQPQHF.

The chain employs TRBV30 and TRBJ2-7; 7 bases line up with TRBD1. Germline loops: CDR1 GTSNPN, CDR2 SVGIG (reference sequence). The junction had 0 bases not matched to a gene; V was cut back by 4 bases and J by 3 bases. CDR3 length: 11 amino acids. CDR3 DNA: TGTGCCTGGAACAGGGGCTACGAGCAGTACTTC. Protein: CAWNRGYEQYF. The whole variable domain, filled in from reference TRBV30 and TRBJ2-7, reads SQTIHQWPATLVQPVGSPLSLECTVEGTSNPNLYWYRQAAGRGLQLLFYSVGIGQISSEVPQNLSASRPQDRQFILSSKKLLLSDSGFYLCAWNRGYEQYFGPGTRLTVT.

This clone was detected only a few times. J is TRBJ2-7 and V is TRBV5-4, with 7 bases aligning to TRBD1. This CDR3 comprises 15 residues. Unmatched junction bases numbered 7, after V lost 0 bases and J lost 4 bases. Germline V CDR1 and CDR2: SGHNT, YYREEE (reference sequence). The CDR3 sequence: CASSLAGGSRYEQYF. As DNA, the CDR3 is TGTGCCAGCAGCTTGGCAGGGGGTTCCCGTTACGAGCAGTACTTC.

The chain has TRBV10-3 and TRBJ2-7; no definite D call. V lost 2 bases, J lost 3 bases, and 8 bases lay in between. Germline CDR1 reads ENHRY; CDR2 reads SYGVKD. This CDR3 contains 13 residues. The CDR3: CAISEAQVYEQYF. The CDR3 nucleotides are TGTGCCATCAGTGAGGCGCAGGTCTACGAGCAGTACTTC.

This clone has a count of ten or more. This chain connects TRBV5-1 to TRBJ2-5, with D possibly TRBD2 on 7 matching bases. The V gene's germline CDR1 is SGHRS and CDR2 YFSETQ. V was clipped by 3 bases and J by 5 bases, with 14 bases between them. This CDR3 is 14 amino acids long. This CDR3 is CASSSAGAKETQYF. The CDR3 DNA is TGCGCCAGCAGCTCTGCGGGGGCGAAGGAGACCCAGTACTTC.

The genes are TRBV19 and TRBJ1-5; maybe TRBD1 (5 bases). In germline, CDR1 is LNHDA, CDR2 SQIVND (reference sequence). The CDR3 spans 14 residues. The V end was cut by 3 bases, the J end by 4 bases, with 10 bases between. The DNA of the CDR3 is TGTGCCAGTAGTATGTCCAGGGCAAATCAGCCCCAGCATTTT. It codes for CASSMSRANQPQHF.

The chain combines TRBV18 with TRBJ2-2, with a tentative D call TRBD1 (6 bases). The germline V and J ends were trimmed by 2 bases and 4 bases, with 11 bases remaining between them. Germline V CDR1 and CDR2: KGHSH, LQKENI. The CDR3 is made up of 15 amino acids. CDR3 nucleotide sequence: TGTGCCAGCTCACCAAGTTTGGACAGCACCGGGGAGCTGTTTTTT. It codes for CASSPSLDSTGELFF. The full variable domain, in which reference TRBV18 and TRBJ2-2 provide the parts outside the CDR3, is NAGVMQNPRHLVRRRGQEARLRCSPMKGHSHVYWYRQLPEEGLKFMVYLQKENIIDESGMPKERFSAEFPKEGPSILRIQQVVRGDSAAYFCASSPSLDSTGELFFGEGSRLTVL.